The present T cell receptor beta chain was sequenced within a study of cytomegalovirus exposure and HLA in healthy donors. The CDR3 covers 14 residues. V was cut by 6 bases and J by 1 base, with 13 bases left in between. Germline CDR1 reads LNHDA; CDR2 reads SQIVND (reference sequence). Use of 60 Vbeta and 13 Jbeta primers characterized the PCR. Sequencing was performed with immunoSEQ multiplex PCR; in TCRdb, only in-frame clones are kept and a portion is missing. The sample holds almost 200,000 clones; roughly 83% are singletons and the top ten take approximately 0.4%. The chain is built from TRBV19 and TRBJ2-7, with D tentatively TRBD2 (6 bases). The specimen was PBMCs. This TCR was sampled from a male donor in good health and CMV-seropositive. The chain's CDR3 is CASRPTGTSYEQYF. The CDR3 coding sequence is TGTGCCAGTAGGCCAACCGGGACTTCCTACGAGCAGTACTTC. Using reference TRBV19 and TRBJ2-7 for the parts outside the CDR3, the full variable domain is DGGITQSPKYLFRKEGQNVTLSCEQNLNHDAMYWYRQDPGQGLRLIYYSQIVNDFQKGDIAEGYSVSREKKESFPLTVTSAQKNPTAFYLCASRPTGTSYEQYFGPGTRLTVT.